These 6 T cell receptor beta chains originate from one sample sequenced in a study of T cell responses to AZD1222 COVID-19 vaccine (dated by TCRdb to 2020 to 2023). Library preparation used the immunoSEQ multiplex PCR assay. TCRdb holds this immuneACCESS table with in-frame rearrangements only. Some clones are missing; in checked studies, unresolved V genes explain under half, and the rest has no known cause. The sample contains around 85,000 clones, approximately 83% of them found a single time. Roughly 6% of the sample is in the top ten clones. The time point tag for this specimen amounts to: baseline before first vaccination. The sequencing used peripheral blood, collected on day 0 of AZD1222 vaccination. These receptors all stem from an adult in good health.

The V gene is TRBV11-3, the J gene TRBJ2-5; 10 nucleotides align to TRBD2. Losses at the gene ends were 2 bases for V and 1 base for J; bases not matched to a gene: 1. The CDR3 consists of 15 residues. Germline V gives CDR1 SGHNT, CDR2 YENEEA. DNA for the CDR3: TGTGCCAGCAGCTTAAGCGGGAGGGCCCAAGAGACCCAGTACTTC. It is translated as CASSLSGRAQETQYF. Together with reference TRBV11-3 and TRBJ2-5, the CDR3 gives the full variable domain: EAGVVQSPRYKIIEKKQPVAFWCNPISGHNTLYWYLQNLGQGPELLIRYENEEAVDDSQLPKDRFSAERLKGVDSTLKIQPAELGDSAVYLCASSLSGRAQETQYFGPGTRLLVL.

A single count supports this clone. CDR3 bases: TGTGCCAGCAGCGTAGATCGCGGGAGGCCGCCTTTTGGGCTGTTTTTT. Translated: CASSVDRGRPPFGLFF. V is TRBV9 and J is TRBJ2-2; 8 nucleotides line up with TRBD2. V shed 0 bases and J 13 bases; nucleotides not matched to a gene: 14. Germline V gene sequence: CDR1 SGDLS, CDR2 YYNGEE. The CDR3 is 16 residues long.

V and J are TRBV7-9 and TRBJ2-7, with a possible D match to TRBD1 (6 bases). Trimming left V 0 bases short and J 2 bases short, with 17 bases between. The CDR3 is 17 residues long. From germline, CDR1 is SEHNR and CDR2 FQNEAQ (reference sequence). The CDR3 DNA sequence: TGTGCCAGCAGCTTAGCGGGTGGGGGCCATAAAACCTACGAGCAGTACTTC. It translates to CASSLAGGGHKTYEQYF.

The rearrangement joins TRBV7-2 to TRBJ1-2; TRBD1 matches 10 bases. The CDR3 covers 17 residues. Looked up from germline, CDR1 is SGHTA and CDR2 is FQGNSA. J gave up 4 bases and V 5 bases, and 13 bases lay outside the gene matches. The DNA for the CDR3 is TGTGCCAGCAGCAAACGACAGGGGGCTAGGCTCTCCTATGGCTACACCTTC. As protein: CASSKRQGARLSYGYTF.

The CDR3 DNA reads as TGTGCCAGCAGCTTAGCCCCACTGAGGATCCATGAGCAGTTCTTC. It translates to CASSLAPLRIHEQFF. The chain recombines TRBV7-6 with TRBJ2-1; no definite D call. V lost 0 bases to trimming and J lost 8 bases, with 14 bases between them. Germline CDR1 reads SGHVS; CDR2 reads FNYEAQ. This CDR3 comprises 15 residues.

This chain joins TRBV19 and TRBJ1-6; 12 nucleotides agree with TRBD1. The germline gives CDR1 LNHDA, CDR2 SQIVND (reference sequence). CDR3 length: 14 residues. Trimming took 5 bases from V and 13 from J; bases not matched to a gene: 6. The CDR3 sequence: CASSLGTGGYPLHF. CDR3 DNA sequence: TGTGCCAGTAGTTTGGGGACAGGGGGCTATCCCCTCCACTTT.